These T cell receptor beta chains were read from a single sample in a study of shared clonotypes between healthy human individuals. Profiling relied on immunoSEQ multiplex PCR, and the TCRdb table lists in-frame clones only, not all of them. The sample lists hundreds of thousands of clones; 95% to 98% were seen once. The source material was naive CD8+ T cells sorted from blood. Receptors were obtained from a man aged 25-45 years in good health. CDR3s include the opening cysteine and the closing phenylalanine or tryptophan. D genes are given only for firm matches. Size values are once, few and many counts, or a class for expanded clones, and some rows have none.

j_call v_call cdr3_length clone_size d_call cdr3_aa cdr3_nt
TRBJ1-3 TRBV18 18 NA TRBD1 CASSADRVSLPSGNTIYF TGTGCCAGCTCAGCGGACAGGGTATCTTTACCTTCTGGAAACACCATATATTTT
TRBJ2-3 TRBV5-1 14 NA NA CASSPEGGSDTQYF TGCGCCAGCAGCCCAGAAGGTGGGTCAGATACGCAGTATTTT
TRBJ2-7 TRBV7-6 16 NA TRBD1 CASSLEPGQGPYEQYF TGTGCCAGCAGCTTGGAGCCGGGACAGGGGCCCTACGAGCAGTACTTC
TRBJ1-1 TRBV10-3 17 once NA CAISEPNTGRLNTEAFF TGTGCCATCAGTGAGCCTAACACAGGGCGGCTGAACACTGAAGCTTTCTTT
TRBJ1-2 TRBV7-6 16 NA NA CASSSTTGSSFYGYTF TGTGCCAGCAGCTCAACAACAGGATCGAGTTTCTATGGCTACACCTTC
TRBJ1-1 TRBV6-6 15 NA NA CASSHRTRESTEAFF TGTGCCAGCAGTCATAGGACCCGGGAGAGCACTGAAGCTTTCTTT
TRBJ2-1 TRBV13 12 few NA CASSLVGFEQFF TGTGCCAGCAGCTTAGTAGGGTTTGAGCAGTTCTTC
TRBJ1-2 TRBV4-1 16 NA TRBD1 CASSQENTGEGYGYTF TGCGCCAGCAGCCAAGAAAATACAGGGGAAGGCTATGGCTACACCTTC
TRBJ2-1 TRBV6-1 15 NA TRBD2 CASSGLAGTYNEQFF TGTGCCAGCAGTGGACTAGCGGGGACGTACAATGAGCAGTTCTTC
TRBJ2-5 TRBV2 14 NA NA CASSDLHPGETQYF TGTGCCAGCAGTGACCTCCACCCGGGAGAGACCCAGTACTTC
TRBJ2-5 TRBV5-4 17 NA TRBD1 CASSLLGQGRWVETQYF TGTGCCAGCAGCTTGTTGGGACAGGGTAGGTGGGTGGAGACCCAGTACTTC
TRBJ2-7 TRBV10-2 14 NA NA CASSEMSGLYEQYF TGCGCCAGCAGTGAGATGAGCGGCCTCTACGAGCAGTACTTC
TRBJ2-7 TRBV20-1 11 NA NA CSVFQGNEQYF TGCAGTGTTTTCCAGGGAAACGAGCAGTACTTC
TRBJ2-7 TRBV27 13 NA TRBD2 CASSLSGGVEQYF TGTGCCAGCAGCCTTAGCGGGGGGGTCGAGCAGTACTTC
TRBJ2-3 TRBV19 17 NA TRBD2 CASSTWGTSGTSDTQYF TGTGCCAGTAGTACCTGGGGGACTAGCGGGACCTCAGATACGCAGTATTTT